This T cell receptor (beta chain) was identified in a study of T-cell reconstitution after alpha-beta-depleted transplantation in children. Preparing the TCRbeta library involved the use of unique molecular identifiers. Using its own MiXCR run on the PCR reads, TCRdb lists one record per CDR3 protein. The sample lists some 300,000 distinct CDR3 sequences, around 7.3% occurring once. In this sample, this clonotype turned up a few times. Its matching antigen is unknown. Per germline, CDR1 MNHNS and CDR2 SASEGT. This CDR3 is 15 amino acids long. Trimming took 6 bases from V and 9 from J, leaving 21 bases between them. General study findings and limits: At one year after transplant, newly produced T cells mostly accounted for T-cell counts and diversity. Some patients owed their high day-60 TCRbeta diversity to surviving recipient T cells and thymic progenitors. About two months after transplant, alpha-beta T cells reportedly came from several hundred expanded graft clones.

This TCR was recovered from a female patient aged 2 to 10 who had a stem cell transplant for Fanconi anemia, so the T cells may come from the graft donor. Sample: peripheral blood, taken 360 days after TCRalphabeta/CD19-depleted stem cell transplant. This rearrangement joins TRBV6-1 to TRBJ1-3, with D possibly matching TRBD1 (5 bases). The CDR3 nucleotides are TGTGCCAGCAGCAGCAGTAATGGCAGGGATGGCACCATATATTTT. This codes for CASSSSNGRDGTIYF.